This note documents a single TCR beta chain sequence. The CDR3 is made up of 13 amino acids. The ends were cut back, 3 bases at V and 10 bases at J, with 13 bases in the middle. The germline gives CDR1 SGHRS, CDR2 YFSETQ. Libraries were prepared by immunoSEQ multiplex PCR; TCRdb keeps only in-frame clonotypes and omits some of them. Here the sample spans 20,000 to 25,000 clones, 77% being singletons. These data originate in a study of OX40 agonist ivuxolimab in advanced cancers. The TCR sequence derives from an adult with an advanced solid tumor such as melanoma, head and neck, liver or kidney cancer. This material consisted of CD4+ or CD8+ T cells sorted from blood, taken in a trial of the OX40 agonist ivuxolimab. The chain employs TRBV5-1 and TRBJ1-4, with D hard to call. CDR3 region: CASSSGTGGKLFF. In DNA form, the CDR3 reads TGCGCCAGCAGCTCGGGAACTGGCGGAAAACTGTTTTTT.